Sequencing of this T cell receptor (beta chain) was carried out in a study of blood T cell repertoires in COVID-19. At the level of the study: Both acute and convalescent COVID-19 samples were obtained from the United States, Italy and Spain. T cells, B-cell-depleted T cells, or PBMCs provided the cDNA or gDNA that served as material.

Authors' methods: For nucleated cells, counts were estimated from reference gene primer amplification. Clones were read by immunoSEQ multiplex PCR, and TCRdb kept only the in-frame ones, dropping some. V, J and clone size derive from that table, while D and trimming were established from the DNA sequence. The table has 150,000 to 200,000 clones, 70% to 90% seen once. Germline CDR1 is LNHDA and CDR2 is SQIVND (reference sequence). V lost 6 bases and J lost 7, with 6 bases in between. The CDR3 runs 11 residues. The source material was peripheral blood. The receptor was derived from a man aged 35 to 55 with active or convalescent COVID-19. The J gene is TRBJ1-4, the V gene TRBV19; D is uncertain. The CDR3 coding sequence is TGTGCCAGTAGATACGGTGAAAAACTGTTTTTT. Its translation: CASRYGEKLFF.